These 28 T cell receptor beta chains share one sample of origin, sequenced in a study of blood T cell repertoires in COVID-19. The data were produced by immunoSEQ multiplex PCR, yet TCRdb's version contains in-frame clones alone and is incomplete. This table has about 410,000 clones, roughly 89% appearing once. Sequenced input: peripheral blood. The source is a woman aged 25-40 years with active or convalescent COVID-19.

The V gene is TRBV5-5, the J gene TRBJ2-7; D perhaps matches TRBD1 (5 bases). The CDR3 consists of 15 residues. CDR1 SGHKS and CDR2 YYEKEE come from the germline V gene (reference sequence). Trimming cost V 2 bases and J 2 bases, with 14 bases left between them. CDR3 nucleotide sequence: TGTGCCAGCAGCTTACAGGCAACAGAGACCTACGAGCAGTACTTC. Its protein is CASSLQATETYEQYF.

A single count supports this clone. The chain recombines TRBV7-9 with TRBJ2-3, with 8 bases matching TRBD2. This CDR3 comprises 14 residues. CDR1 and CDR2 (germline): SEHNR, FQNEAQ (reference sequence). Trimming removed 3 bases from V and 4 bases from J; junction bases left unmatched: 3. Written as DNA, the CDR3 is TGTGCCAGCAGCTTGCAGCGGGGGTCAGATACGCAGTATTTT. Its protein product is CASSLQRGSDTQYF.

The rearrangement links TRBV6-2 or TRBV6-3 to TRBJ1-4; D ambiguous. Trimming took 2 bases from V and 0 from J, leaving 7 bases between them. The CDR3 extends over 15 amino acids. The germline V gene has CDR1 MNHEY and CDR2 SVGEGT. CDR3 DNA sequence: TGTGCCAGCAGTTACCTCGGGACAACTAATGAAAAACTGTTTTTT. Its protein product is CASSYLGTTNEKLFF.

The rearrangement links TRBV2 to TRBJ1-5; tentatively, D is TRBD1 (6 bases). The V gene lost 7 bases and the J gene lost 5 bases, with 18 bases spanning the gap. In germline, CDR1 is SNHLY, CDR2 FYNNEI. The CDR3 contains 15 residues. CDR3 coding DNA: TGTGCCAGCACCCCCTGGGGGACATCCGATCAGCCCCAGCATTTT. Translation: CASTPWGTSDQPQHF.

The chain carries TRBV23-1 and TRBJ2-7; D is perhaps TRBD1 (6 bases). TRBV23-1 is an ORF; its function is uncertain. Trimming cost V 5 bases and J 5 bases, with 16 bases left between them. The CDR3 contains 14 residues. CDR3 DNA sequence: TGCGCCAGCAGTTTTCGACAGGCCGTCGACGAGCAGTACTTC. Its protein product is CASSFRQAVDEQYF.

In the case of this clone: This same CDR3 is encoded by further DNA sequences in the sample. The CDR3 protein is CASSPPGGYTEAFF. CDR3 DNA: TGCGCCAGCAGCCCCCCCGGGGGATACACTGAAGCTTTCTTT. The V and J genes are TRBV5-1 and TRBJ1-1; D perhaps matches TRBD1 (5 bases). There are 14 residues in the CDR3. The germline V and J ends were trimmed by 4 bases and 3 bases, with 13 bases remaining between them. Per germline, CDR1 SGHRS and CDR2 YFSETQ.

The chain employs TRBV19 and TRBJ2-2; 9 bases are a match to TRBD2. Germline lookup yields CDR1 LNHDA and CDR2 SQIVND (reference sequence). CDR3 length: 15 residues. The J segment lost 1 base and the V segment lost 8 bases, leaving 5 bases of the junction unmatched. As DNA, the CDR3 is TGTGCCAGTGGATTTAGCGGGGGGAACACCGGGGAGCTGTTTTTT. It specifies CASGFSGGNTGELFF.

DNA for the CDR3: TGTGCCCCGGACAGGGTCAGCTCTGGAAACACCATATATTTT. Encoded protein: CAPDRVSSGNTIYF. The V gene is TRBV10-3, the J gene TRBJ1-3, with 8 bases fitting TRBD1. Trimming cost V 11 bases and J 0 bases; bases outside gene matches: 6. The CDR3 has 14 residues. The germline V gene has CDR1 ENHRY and CDR2 SYGVKD.

The chain joins TRBV10-3 to TRBJ1-1, with D unclear. From germline, CDR1 is ENHRY and CDR2 SYGVKD. The CDR3 is 12 residues long. The V and J ends lost 10 bases and 5 bases respectively, with 14 bases between them. This CDR3 is CATREAGTEAFF. CDR3 bases: TGTGCCACGCGTGAAGCCGGGACTGAAGCTTTCTTT.

This sequence joins TRBV27 and TRBJ2-3; no reliable D call. The germline V and J ends were trimmed by 3 bases and 5 bases, with 9 bases remaining between them. CDR3 size: 13 residues. The germline gives CDR1 MNHEY, CDR2 SMNVEV (reference sequence). The CDR3 region is CASSFDTVDTQYF. The CDR3, as DNA: TGTGCCAGCAGTTTTGACACGGTAGATACGCAGTATTTT.

This rearrangement joins TRBV19 to TRBJ1-1; D is possibly TRBD1 (5 bases). The V gene's germline CDR1 is LNHDA and CDR2 SQIVND (reference sequence). V lost 5 bases, J lost 1 base, and 11 bases lay in between. This CDR3 is built from 14 residues. CDR3 region: CASSWPGGNTEAFF. CDR3 coding DNA: TGTGCCAGTAGTTGGCCGGGGGGGAACACTGAAGCTTTCTTT.

The chain employs TRBV2 and TRBJ1-3; tentative D call: TRBD1 (5 bases). From germline, CDR1 is SNHLY and CDR2 FYNNEI. Trimming cost V 8 bases and J 10 bases, with 30 bases left between them. The CDR3 extends over 17 amino acids. CDR3 in DNA: TGTGCCAGCTTTAACGTGCTGGAACAGGCGTACCCCCCAACCATATATTTT. Residues: CASFNVLEQAYPPTIYF.

This clone has only one observation. The chain combines TRBV7-8 with TRBJ1-3, with D maybe TRBD1 (5 bases). CDR1 is SGHVS and CDR2 is FQNEAQ in the germline V gene. The CDR3 consists of 14 residues. V lost 5 bases and J 2 bases, leaving 10 bases between the germline ends. CDR3 nucleotides: TGTGCCAGCAGCCTGGGGGGGACTGGAAACACCATATATTTT. Translated: CASSLGGTGNTIYF.

The rearrangement uses TRBV25-1 and TRBJ2-2, with 8 bases identical to TRBD1. V lost 3 bases and J lost 5; bases outside the gene matches: 8. Germline CDR1 reads MGHDK; CDR2 reads SYGVNS. The CDR3 contains 16 residues. CDR3 bases: TGTGCCAGCAGTGACCTAGGGACAGGCGAAACCGGGGAGCTGTTTTTT. Its translation is CASSDLGTGETGELFF.

The V and J genes are TRBV6-5 and TRBJ1-2, with D possibly TRBD1 on 5 matching bases. Trimming removed 5 bases at V and 2 bases at J, with 9 bases between. The CDR3 has 13 amino acids. Germline CDR1 and CDR2: MNHEY and SVGAGI. The CDR3 DNA sequence: TGTGCCAGCAGTCCAGGGAACAACTATGGCTACACCTTC. Translation gives CASSPGNNYGYTF.

The chain couples TRBV5-6 to TRBJ1-4; 7 bases are a match to TRBD1. Germline CDR1 and CDR2: SGHDT and YYEEEE. Trimming took 3 bases from V and 5 from J; bases not matched to a gene: 7. CDR3 size: 15 residues. The CDR3 spells CASSSGGGLNEKLFF. In nucleotides, the CDR3 is TGTGCCAGCAGCTCTGGAGGGGGCTTGAATGAAAAACTGTTTTTT.

The rearrangement joins TRBV5-1 to TRBJ2-2; D might be TRBD1 (6 bases). Trimming took off 4 bases at V and 3 bases at J, with 13 bases between the two ends. CDR3 length equals 15 residues. Germline CDR1 is SGHRS and CDR2 is YFSETQ. CDR3 sequence: CASSTGGPDTGELFF. The DNA of the CDR3 is TGCGCCAGCAGCACTGGGGGCCCTGACACCGGGGAGCTGTTTTTT.

The chain uses TRBV23-1 and TRBJ1-3; tentative D call: TRBD1 (6 bases). TRBV23-1 is flagged as an ORF with uncertain function. CDR3 length: 17 amino acids. Trimming removed 0 bases at V and 0 bases at J, with 12 bases between. The CDR3 coding sequence is TGCGCCAGCAGTCAATCGACAGGTATCCCCTCTGGAAACACCATATATTTT. Translating gives CASSQSTGIPSGNTIYF.

The chain employs TRBV18 and TRBJ1-6, with D possibly TRBD1 on 6 matching bases. This CDR3 has 16 residues. Germline values: CDR1 KGHSH, CDR2 LQKENI. Trimming left V 3 bases short and J 0 bases short, with 9 bases between. As DNA, the CDR3 is TGTGCCAGCTCACCGGACAGTAGCTCCTATAATTCACCCCTCCACTTT. It encodes CASSPDSSSYNSPLHF. Together with reference TRBV18 and TRBJ1-6, the CDR3 gives the full variable domain: NAGVMQNPRHLVRRRGQEARLRCSPMKGHSHVYWYRQLPEEGLKFMVYLQKENIIDESGMPKERFSAEFPKEGPSILRIQQVVRGDSAAYFCASSPDSSSYNSPLHFGNGTRLTVT.

This chain connects TRBV4-1 to TRBJ2-7, with a weak D call TRBD2 (5 bases). Trimming removed 1 base from V and 1 base from J, with 20 bases in between. The V gene's germline CDR1 is MGHRA and CDR2 YSYEKL. This CDR3 is 18 amino acids long. The CDR3 DNA follows: TGCGCCAGCAGCCAAGTGTTGCGCGTGACGGGGAGTTCCTACGAGCAGTACTTC. Translated, it gives CASSQVLRVTGSSYEQYF.

The J gene is TRBJ1-2, the V gene TRBV6-5; D is unclear. The CDR3 extends over 13 amino acids. V lost 0 bases and J 7 bases, leaving 9 bases between the germline ends. CDR1 is MNHEY, CDR2 SVGAGI, per germline. The CDR3 nucleotides are TGTGCCAGCAGTTACTCCGGGGAATTTGGCTACACCTTC. It yields the protein CASSYSGEFGYTF.

The chain recombines TRBV11-2 with TRBJ1-6; D may be TRBD1 (6 bases). Trimming pared 1 base from V and 5 bases from J, leaving 12 bases between. The length of the CDR3 is 16 residues. CDR1 and CDR2 (germline): SGHAT, FQNNGV. CDR3: CASSLGQGPNNSPLHF. The CDR3 region has the DNA TGTGCCAGCAGCTTAGGGCAGGGGCCCAATAATTCACCCCTCCACTTT. Looking up the rest from reference TRBV11-2 and TRBJ1-6 gives the full variable domain: EAGVAQSPRYKIIEKRQSVAFWCNPISGHATLYWYQQILGQGPKLLIQFQNNGVVDDSQLPKDRFSAERLKGVDSTLKIQPAKLEDSAVYLCASSLGQGPNNSPLHFGNGTRLTVT.

V gene TRBV30 combines with J gene TRBJ2-7; 8 bases are a match to TRBD2. The junction had 6 bases not matched to a gene; V was cut back by 0 bases and J by 2 bases. CDR3 length: 15 amino acids. Germline assignment: CDR1 GTSNPN and CDR2 SVGIG (reference sequence). CDR3 sequence reads: CAWSVRAGDPYEQYF. As DNA, the CDR3 is TGTGCCTGGAGTGTTAGAGCGGGGGACCCCTACGAGCAGTACTTC. Full variable domain (rest looked up from reference TRBV30 and TRBJ2-7): SQTIHQWPATLVQPVGSPLSLECTVEGTSNPNLYWYRQAAGRGLQLLFYSVGIGQISSEVPQNLSASRPQDRQFILSSKKLLLSDSGFYLCAWSVRAGDPYEQYFGPGTRLTVT.

The genes are TRBV4-2 and TRBJ2-3; 7 bases align to TRBD2. The trim removed 4 bases at V and 3 bases at J, leaving 7 bases unmatched. Germline V CDR1 and CDR2: LGHNA, YNFKEQ. The CDR3 is 15 residues long. CDR3 nucleotides: TGTGCCAGCAGCCCAAGGGGACTAAGGACAGATACGCAGTATTTT. Translating gives CASSPRGLRTDTQYF.

The chain employs TRBV7-9 and TRBJ2-7, with 8 bases fitting TRBD1. From germline, CDR1 is SEHNR and CDR2 FQNEAQ (reference sequence). The CDR3 extends over 16 amino acids. J lost 2 bases, V lost 5 bases, and 11 bases had no gene match. This CDR3 is CASSANAGTGPYEQYF. CDR3 DNA sequence: TGTGCCAGCAGCGCCAACGCCGGGACAGGACCCTACGAGCAGTACTTC.

The J gene is TRBJ2-1, the V gene TRBV6-5; TRBD2 aligns across 11 bases. With 4 bases clipped from V and 9 bases from J, the junction kept 5 bases outside the gene matches. In germline, CDR1 is MNHEY, CDR2 SVGAGI. CDR3 length: 14 residues. The CDR3 DNA follows: TGTGCCAGCAGTTCTCATAGCGGGAGGGGTGAGCAGTTCTTC. Protein sequence: CASSSHSGRGEQFF.

This chain links TRBV19 with TRBJ2-7; 14 positions match TRBD2. V shed 4 bases and J 7 bases; nucleotides not matched to a gene: 6. CDR1 LNHDA and CDR2 SQIVND come from the germline V gene (reference sequence). This CDR3 is built from 15 residues. The CDR3 loop is CASSRGLAGASEQYF. The CDR3 nucleotides read TGTGCCAGTAGTAGGGGACTAGCGGGAGCAAGTGAGCAGTACTTC.

V gene TRBV6-5 combines with J gene TRBJ2-7; 8 bases are shared with TRBD1. The CDR3 is 14 residues long. Germline V gene lookup returns CDR1 MNHEY and CDR2 SVGAGI. V lost 6 bases to trimming and J lost 3 bases; unmatched junction nucleotides: 7. CDR3 sequence (DNA): TGTGCCAGCAGGACAGGGGCGGCCGTCTACGAGCAGTACTTC. It translates to CASRTGAAVYEQYF.